Detailed here is one T cell receptor beta chain. Its antigen is as yet unknown. This CDR3 is 17 amino acids long. V was pared by 0 bases and J by 0 bases, with 5 bases of the junction left unmatched. In germline, CDR1 is MGHRA, CDR2 YSYEKL. The data stem from a study of T cell repertoires in cytomegalovirus infection. Study-level background: The authors used CMV epitopes that were HLA-C-restricted (recently identified) and HLA-B-restricted (well studied). TCR beta signatures that were public indicated CMV infection and matching HLA type.

TCRdb reprocessed the reads with MiXCR, giving one entry per CDR3 protein. In the table there are 80,000 or so distinct CDR3 sequences, approximately 39% of which are singletons. The sequence came from a human donor in good health (CMV status not recorded). Some clones in this sample may be carry-over from other donors' samples. Specimen: CD8+ T cells from cultured PBMCs, collected from culture after CMV antigen stimulation. The chain combines TRBV4-1 with TRBJ2-3; 8 nucleotides align to TRBD2. The CDR3 loop is CASSQEAGGFSTDTQYF. The CDR3 nucleotides are TGCGCCAGCAGCCAAGAGGCGGGGGGTTTTAGCACAGATACGCAGTATTTT.